Listed below are T cell receptor beta chains from one sample, sequenced in a study of blood T cell repertoires in COVID-19. Clones were read by immunoSEQ multiplex PCR, and TCRdb kept only the in-frame ones, dropping some. The sample carries about 69,000 clones, about 80% recorded once. Sequences were obtained from peripheral blood. The receptors were gathered from a man aged 45-65 years with COVID-19, enrolled during active disease. Both conserved end residues are part of each CDR3. The order of the fields is J gene, clone size, V gene, D gene, CDR3 protein, CDR3 DNA. D genes are given only for firm matches. Some rows mark clone size as missing; the rest say once, few, many or name a class of expanded clone.

>TRBJ2-7|NA|TRBV10-3|NA
CATSSGNEQYF
TGTGCCACCAGTTCAGGGAACGAGCAGTACTTC
>TRBJ1-2|few|TRBV4-1|TRBD1
CASSQDTGQGGGYTF
TGCGCCAGCAGCCAAGATACGGGACAGGGGGGTGGCTACACCTTC
>TRBJ1-1|NA|TRBV2|NA
CASSELTTAAFF
TGTGCCAGCAGTGAACTGACAACAGCCGCTTTCTTT
>TRBJ1-3|NA|TRBV10-3|NA
CAISEYGSGSLNTIYF
TGTGCCATCAGTGAATATGGGTCGGGGTCCCTAAACACCATATATTTT
>TRBJ2-5|NA|TRBV7-2|TRBD2
CASSLARGRLAGGAFLETQYF
TGTGCCAGCAGCTTAGCAAGAGGGCGGCTAGCGGGGGGGGCGTTTCTAGAGACCCAGTACTTC
>TRBJ1-1|NA|TRBV4-2|NA
CASSQFHGGYTEAFF
TGTGCCAGCAGCCAATTCCACGGGGGGTACACTGAAGCTTTCTTT
>TRBJ1-2|NA|TRBV23-1|NA
CASSQKIAGGLGYTF
TGCGCCAGCAGTCAAAAAATTGCCGGTGGTTTGGGCTACACCTTC
>TRBJ2-7|NA|TRBV29-1|NA
CSVIDRTRSEQYF
TGCAGCGTGATCGACAGGACCCGTTCCGAGCAGTACTTC
>TRBJ2-7|few|TRBV5-4|TRBD1
CASSLGMGQGFYEQYF
TGTGCCAGCAGCTTAGGTATGGGACAGGGGTTCTACGAGCAGTACTTC
>TRBJ2-2|NA|TRBV5-5|NA
CASSQPGGSTGELFF
TGTGCCAGCAGCCAACCGGGGGGCAGCACCGGGGAGCTGTTTTTT
>TRBJ1-2|few|TRBV3-1/TRBV3-2|TRBD1
CASSHQGALDGYTF
TGTGCCAGCAGCCACCAGGGGGCCTTGGATGGCTACACCTTC
>TRBJ1-6|once|TRBV6-5|NA
CASSYDPGVSNSPLHF
TGTGCCAGCAGTTACGATCCCGGGGTATCTAATTCACCCCTCCACTTT
>TRBJ1-5|NA|TRBV6-6|TRBD1
CASSYGTGRNQPQHF
TGTGCCAGCAGCTATGGGACAGGGCGCAATCAGCCCCAGCATTTT
>TRBJ2-7|NA|TRBV4-1|NA
CASSQGRGGTYEQYF
TGCGCCAGCAGCCAAGGACGAGGGGGTACCTACGAGCAGTACTTC
>TRBJ2-5|NA|TRBV5-1|TRBD2
CASSSSGGLYETQYF
TGCGCCAGCAGCTCTAGCGGGGGGCTTTACGAGACCCAGTACTTC
>TRBJ2-3|NA|TRBV5-1|TRBD2
CASSLVAGGKDTQYF
TGCGCCAGCAGCTTGGTAGCGGGGGGGAAAGATACGCAGTATTTT
>TRBJ1-1|NA|TRBV4-2|TRBD1
CASSHPGTGYDTEAFF
TGTGCCAGCAGCCATCCCGGGACAGGGTATGATACTGAAGCTTTCTTT
>TRBJ2-3|NA|TRBV5-6|TRBD2
CASSFPTRGGAYTQYF
TGTGCCAGCAGCTTCCCGACTCGCGGGGGGGCGTATACGCAGTATTTT
>TRBJ2-3|once|TRBV5-3|NA
CARSFDGNPRADTQYF
TGTGCCAGAAGCTTCGATGGGAACCCGAGGGCAGATACGCAGTATTTT
>TRBJ2-3|NA|TRBV20-1|TRBD1
CSASLTGGSPDTQYF
TGCAGTGCTAGTTTGACAGGGGGTTCTCCGGATACGCAGTATTTT
>TRBJ1-4|NA|TRBV7-8|TRBD1
CASSLGWDRGRKLFF
TGTGCCAGCAGCTTAGGATGGGACAGGGGGCGAAAACTGTTTTTT
>TRBJ2-2|NA|TRBV7-9|NA
CASSLVRKAAGELFF
TGTGCCAGCAGCTTAGTGAGGAAGGCCGCCGGGGAGCTGTTTTTT
>TRBJ1-2|NA|TRBV4-3|NA
CASSQFQAHYGYTF
TGCGCCAGCAGCCAGTTTCAGGCCCACTATGGCTACACCTTC
>TRBJ1-6|NA|TRBV7-2|TRBD1
CASSRRTGVGSYNSPLHF
TGTGCCAGCAGCCGGAGGACAGGGGTGGGCTCCTATAATTCACCCCTCCACTTT
>TRBJ1-4|NA|TRBV2|TRBD1
CASRRQGSTTNEKLFF
TGTGCCAGCAGGAGACAGGGGTCTACAACTAATGAAAAACTGTTTTTT
>TRBJ2-7|NA|TRBV28|NA
CASSPTDRGTYEQYF
TGTGCCAGCAGTCCGACGGACCGGGGGACCTACGAGCAGTACTTC
>TRBJ2-1|NA|TRBV5-1|NA
CASRVGPRNEQFF
TGCGCCAGCCGAGTGGGGCCGAGGAATGAGCAGTTCTTC
>TRBJ1-2|NA|TRBV18|NA
CASSSSYGYTF
TGTGCCAGCTCATCTAGCTATGGCTACACCTTC
>TRBJ1-5|NA|TRBV19|NA
CASSGGLNQPQHF
TGTGCCAGTAGTGGCGGCCTCAATCAGCCCCAGCATTTT
>TRBJ2-2|NA|TRBV12-3/TRBV12-4|NA
CASSQRGPGELFF
TGTGCCAGCAGTCAACGCGGCCCCGGGGAGCTGTTTTTT
>TRBJ2-1|NA|TRBV3-1/TRBV3-2|TRBD2
CASRASGGANREQFF
TGTGCCAGCAGAGCTAGCGGGGGGGCCAACAGGGAGCAGTTCTTC
>TRBJ2-6|NA|TRBV3-1/TRBV3-2|NA
CASSQLSIWGPGANVLTF
TGTGCCAGCAGCCAACTATCGATATGGGGGCCCGGGGCCAACGTCCTGACTTTC
>TRBJ2-2|NA|TRBV7-6|NA
CASSGSSEPNTGELFF
TGTGCCAGCAGCGGATCTAGCGAGCCCAACACCGGGGAGCTGTTTTTT
>TRBJ1-6|NA|TRBV7-3|NA
CASSPREGSPLHF
TGTGCCAGCAGCCCCCGAGAGGGTTCACCCCTCCACTTT
>TRBJ2-1|NA|TRBV24-1|NA
CATSNGRRGSSEQFF
TGTGCCACGAGTAACGGGCGTCGAGGGTCCAGTGAGCAGTTCTTC